This T cell receptor beta chain was obtained from a study of T cell responses to AZD1222 COVID-19 vaccine. V lost 4 bases, J lost 6 bases, and 11 bases stayed unmatched. The V gene's germline CDR1 is SGHVS and CDR2 FQNEAQ. The CDR3 contains 16 residues. Remarks on this clone: The antigen remains unidentified.

Samples with a second dose at about 4 or about 12 weeks were pooled together. Sequencing used immunoSEQ multiplex PCR; TCRdb keeps in-frame clones, though not all of them. The profile shows approximately 140,000 clones, approximately 91% of them singletons. Overall study findings and caveats: Females made up more of the donors, who were largely white British, and clonal diversity may have come out too low. Seropositive AZD1222 recipients at baseline numbered only five to seven.

The TCR comes from an adult who received the AZD1222 COVID-19 vaccine. The J gene is TRBJ1-1, the V gene TRBV7-8; 10 nucleotides agree with TRBD1. This specimen was peripheral blood, taken 28 days after the second AZD1222 dose. The CDR3 DNA reads as TGTGCCAGCAGCTCACCCGGGACAGGGGTGGCCCCTGAAGCTTTCTTT. Translated, it gives CASSSPGTGVAPEAFF. The full variable domain, its missing parts supplied by reference TRBV7-8 and TRBJ1-1, is GAGVSQSPRYKVAKRGQDVALRCDPISGHVSLFWYQQALGQGPEFLTYFQNEAQLDKSGLPSDRFFAERPEGSVSTLKIQRTQQEDSAVYLCASSSPGTGVAPEAFFGQGTRLTVV.